The 25 T cell receptor beta chains reported below all come from one sample, sequenced in a study of T-cell memory formation after mild COVID-19. TCRdb re-called the 5' RACE reads through MiXCR, storing one row per CDR3 protein. The sample carries 100,000 to 150,000 distinct CDR3 sequences, over 15% recorded once. Input material: PBMCs or a T cell subset sorted from them (not recorded which). The receptor source for this set is a man between 18 and 35 years old who had mild COVID-19 (a few samples of this study predate the infection). Cell type and time point are not known.

The V gene is TRBV5-4, the J gene TRBJ1-1; D unclear. The CDR3 consists of 15 residues. The germline CDR1 and CDR2 sequences are SGHNT and YYREEE (reference sequence). Trimming stripped 0 bases from V and 4 bases from J, with 13 bases between. The CDR3 DNA sequence: TGTGCCAGCAGCTTGGCCCCGGAGAAGGGCACTGAAGCTTTCTTT. This encodes CASSLAPEKGTEAFF.

Only a few counts were recorded for this clonotype. V and J are TRBV10-3 and TRBJ2-7; 10 nucleotides match TRBD1. This CDR3 has 15 residues. In germline, CDR1 is ENHRY, CDR2 SYGVKD. V dropped 6 bases and J dropped 0; count of bases not matched to a gene: 5. The CDR3 is CAISEGQGDSYEQYF. CDR3 bases: TGTGCCATCAGCGAAGGACAGGGGGACTCCTACGAGCAGTACTTC.

The V call is TRBV3-1, the J call TRBJ2-3, with D perhaps TRBD2 (6 bases). Germline V gives CDR1 LGHDT, CDR2 YNNKEL (reference sequence). The CDR3 contains 15 residues. V was clipped by 2 bases and J by 0 bases, with 9 bases between them. CDR3 coding DNA: TGTGCCAGCAGCCAACGCGGGGCTAGCACAGATACGCAGTATTTT. It specifies CASSQRGASTDTQYF.

The J gene is TRBJ2-3, the V gene TRBV5-1, with D unresolved. Germline V CDR1 and CDR2: SGHRS, YFSETQ. With 3 bases removed from V and 4 bases from J, the gap between germline ends came to 9 bases. The CDR3 is 13 residues long. CDR3 nucleotides: TGCGCCAGCAGCTCCTACCTCGCAGATACGCAGTATTTT. Encoded protein: CASSSYLADTQYF.

The rearrangement joins TRBV12-3 or TRBV12-4 to TRBJ1-5; 7 positions match TRBD1. This CDR3 contains 15 residues. V was clipped by 5 bases and J by 2 bases; unmatched bases: 6. The DNA of the CDR3 is TGTGCCAGCAGTCCCACAGGGGCCGGCAATCAGCCCCAGCATTTT. Translating it yields CASSPTGAGNQPQHF.

This sequence joins TRBV4-3 and TRBJ2-1, with 9 bases identical to TRBD1. Looked up from germline, CDR1 is LGHNA and CDR2 is YSLEER. This CDR3 comprises 16 residues. V dropped 1 base and J dropped 7; count of bases not matched to a gene: 8. The CDR3 loop is CASSQGGQGGLNEQFF. Written as DNA, the CDR3 is TGCGCCAGCAGCCAAGGGGGACAGGGCGGGTTGAATGAGCAGTTCTTC.

Only a few counts were recorded for this clonotype. The rearrangement uses TRBV7-2 and TRBJ2-3; D remains unclear. CDR3 length equals 15 residues. The germline V gene encodes CDR1 SGHTA and CDR2 FQGNSA. V shed 4 bases and J shed 2 bases, with 13 bases lying between them. CDR3 amino acids: CASSSPLAVTDTQYF. Written as DNA, the CDR3 is TGTGCCAGCAGCTCCCCCCTGGCTGTCACAGATACGCAGTATTTT.

The chain uses TRBV12-3 or TRBV12-4 and TRBJ1-6, with TRBD1 matching over 7 bases. V was clipped by 8 bases and J by 11 bases; unmatched bases: 9. The CDR3 is 13 amino acids. The CDR3 sequence: CASCEQGNTPLHF. In nucleotides, the CDR3 is TGTGCCAGCTGTGAACAGGGGAATACACCCCTCCACTTT.

This clonotype was seen only a few times. This rearrangement joins TRBV14 to TRBJ2-1; 7 positions match TRBD2. Germline V CDR1 and CDR2: SGHDN, FVKESK. With V trimmed by 0 bases and J by 9 bases, 17 bases remained unmatched. This CDR3 contains 18 residues. The CDR3 sequence is CASSQEGWLAGRRSEQFF. The CDR3 DNA is TGTGCCAGCAGCCAAGAGGGGTGGTTAGCGGGCCGGAGGAGTGAGCAGTTCTTC.

This clonotype appeared a few times. V and J are TRBV23-1 and TRBJ2-5; perhaps TRBD2 as D (6 bases). TRBV23-1 is sorted into the ORF group, with uncertain function. Trimming pared 6 bases from V and 0 bases from J, leaving 8 bases between. The CDR3 has 13 amino acids. CDR3 protein: CASRLANQETQYF. As DNA, the CDR3 is TGCGCCAGCAGACTAGCAAACCAAGAGACCCAGTACTTC.

The genes are TRBV4-2 and TRBJ1-1; D is perhaps TRBD1 (5 bases). The ends were cut back, 4 bases at V and 0 bases at J, with 15 bases in the middle. Germline assignment: CDR1 LGHNA and CDR2 YNFKEQ. CDR3 length equals 16 residues. The chain's CDR3 is CASSPFGGLMNTEAFF. The DNA of the CDR3 is TGTGCCAGCAGCCCTTTTGGGGGTTTAATGAACACTGAAGCTTTCTTT.

The chain uses TRBV6-2 or TRBV6-3 and TRBJ1-2, with TRBD1 matching over 10 bases. V trimming: 6 bases; J trimming: 8 bases; junction bases outside the gene matches: 6. The CDR3 is made up of 13 amino acids. Germline lookup yields CDR1 MNHEY and CDR2 SVGEGT. CDR3 sequence reads: CASRGTGEDGYTF. CDR3 bases: TGTGCCAGCAGGGGGACAGGGGAGGACGGCTACACCTTC.

Here the CDR3 reads CASSVDRNYGYTF. The CDR3 DNA follows: TGCGCCAGCAGCGTCGACAGGAACTATGGCTACACCTTC. V is TRBV5-1 and J is TRBJ1-2, with a tentative D call TRBD1 (6 bases). This CDR3 has 13 residues. Trimming removed 4 bases from V and 2 bases from J, with 9 bases in between. The V gene's germline CDR1 is SGHRS and CDR2 YFSETQ.

This chain links TRBV2 with TRBJ2-7; unclear D gene. The germline V and J ends were trimmed by 7 bases and 3 bases, with 10 bases remaining between them. Per germline, CDR1 SNHLY and CDR2 FYNNEI. The CDR3 spans 12 residues. The CDR3 region has the DNA TGTGCCAGCAACTCCGGATACTACGAGCAGTACGTC. It encodes CASNSGYYEQYV.

The chain employs TRBV2 and TRBJ2-5, with 7 bases that match TRBD1. There are 13 residues in the CDR3. Looked up from germline, CDR1 is SNHLY and CDR2 is FYNNEI. With 4 bases clipped from V and 7 bases from J, the junction kept 6 bases outside the gene matches. The CDR3 nucleotides are TGTGCCAGCAGTGGGGACAGCCGGCTGACCCAGTACTTC. It codes for CASSGDSRLTQYF.

This clonotype was detected a few times. This sequence joins TRBV28 and TRBJ2-7; tentatively, D is TRBD2 (6 bases). Per germline, CDR1 MDHEN and CDR2 SYDVKM. Trimming took off 3 bases at V and 5 bases at J, with 17 bases between the two ends. The CDR3 extends over 15 amino acids. The CDR3 loop reads CASSLEGAGSNEQYF. The DNA for the CDR3 is TGTGCCAGCAGTTTGGAGGGTGCGGGATCGAACGAGCAGTACTTC.

The chain recombines TRBV7-3 with TRBJ2-3; D is possibly TRBD1 (6 bases). V dropped 5 bases and J dropped 4 bases, with 10 bases sitting between them. This CDR3 region has 13 residues. Germline assignment: CDR1 SGHTA and CDR2 FQGTGA. CDR3 sequence reads: CASSTRQADTQYF. The DNA for the CDR3 is TGTGCCAGCAGCACCCGACAGGCAGATACGCAGTATTTT.

This clonotype showed up just a few times. The chain has TRBV5-1 and TRBJ2-1, with a weak D call TRBD2 (5 bases). The CDR3 has 15 amino acids. Per the germline V gene, CDR1 is SGHRS and CDR2 is YFSETQ. V was shortened by 1 base and J by 7 bases, with 15 bases between the two germline ends. The CDR3 DNA sequence: TGCGCCAGCAGCTTGCTCCCGACCCGGAGGAATGAGCAGTTCTTC. The encoded protein is CASSLLPTRRNEQFF.

This clonotype was counted only a few times. The chain couples TRBV11-1 to TRBJ2-7, with 8 bases identical to TRBD1. Germline V lookup: CDR1 SGHAT, CDR2 FQDESV (reference sequence). V gave up 4 bases and J gave up 5 bases; unmatched junction bases: 13. The CDR3 has 16 residues. CDR3 in amino acids: CASSSGDRGLFDEQYF. CDR3 DNA: TGTGCCAGCAGCTCAGGCGACAGGGGTTTGTTCGACGAGCAGTACTTC.

This chain uses TRBV6-6 with TRBJ1-3; 7 bases line up with TRBD1. CDR1 and CDR2 (germline): MNHNY, SVGAGI (reference sequence). The V segment lost 2 bases and the J segment 3 bases; nucleotides outside the gene matches: 7. There are 16 residues in the CDR3. The CDR3 nucleotides read TGTGCCAGCAGTTACCAGACAGGGAGGGGTGGAAACACCATATATTTT. Amino acids: CASSYQTGRGGNTIYF.

This clonotype was observed a handful of times. The V gene is TRBV4-2, the J gene TRBJ2-1; no reliable D call. Trimming took off 0 bases at V and 9 bases at J, with 9 bases between the two ends. This CDR3 has 13 amino acids. Germline V gives CDR1 LGHNA, CDR2 YNFKEQ. The CDR3 sequence: CASSQEPVAEQFF. The DNA for the CDR3 is TGTGCCAGCAGCCAAGAACCCGTGGCTGAGCAGTTCTTC.

This clonotype was picked up many times. The V call is TRBV5-4, the J call TRBJ2-5; D is uncertain. Germline V gene lookup returns CDR1 SGHNT and CDR2 YYREEE (reference sequence). CDR3 length: 13 amino acids. With 0 bases removed from V and 2 bases from J, the gap between germline ends came to 5 bases. This chain's CDR3 is CASSLGGQETQYF. In DNA form, the CDR3 reads TGTGCCAGCAGCTTGGGTGGGCAAGAGACCCAGTACTTC. Based on the CDR3 plus reference TRBV5-4 and TRBJ2-5, the full variable domain is ETGVTQSPTHLIKTRGQQVTLRCSSQSGHNTVSWYQQALGQGPQFIFQYYREEENGRGNFPPRFSGLQFPNYSSELNVNALELDDSALYLCASSLGGQETQYFGPGTRLLVL.

This clonotype was seen at least ten times. This chain links TRBV6-6 with TRBJ2-4; D is possibly TRBD2 (6 bases). The CDR3 consists of 17 residues. Trimming cost V 4 bases and J 9 bases, with 25 bases left between them. Germline lookup yields CDR1 MNHNY and CDR2 SVGAGI (reference sequence). DNA for the CDR3: TGTGCCAGCAGTTCCCACGGTGGGGAAGGGTTCGGGGGCATTCAGTACTTC. It specifies CASSSHGGEGFGGIQYF.

This clonotype was seen repeatedly, ten times or more. The rearrangement uses TRBV2 and TRBJ2-4; either TRBD1 or TRBD2 may supply D (7 bases each). Germline CDR1 and CDR2: SNHLY and FYNNEI. The ends were cut back, 6 bases at V and 8 bases at J, with 17 bases in the middle. The length of the CDR3 is 14 residues. The CDR3 nucleotides are TGTGCCAGCAGCACCAGGGGGGGCAGGGACATTCAGTACTTC. Protein sequence: CASSTRGGRDIQYF.

This sequence joins TRBV24-1 and TRBJ2-5; no definite D call. V was trimmed by 12 bases and J by 3 bases, leaving 16 bases between them. This CDR3 region has 13 residues. Germline CDR1 KGHDR, CDR2 SFDVKD. The CDR3 loop reads CAASGRSKETQYF. In nucleotides, the CDR3 is TGTGCCGCATCTGGACGGTCGAAAGAGACCCAGTACTTC.